Listed below are T cell receptor beta chains from one sample, sequenced in a study of T cells in Graves' hyperthyroidism and ophthalmopathy. TCRdb re-called the multiplex PCR reads through MiXCR, storing one row per CDR3 protein. The data hold roughly 250,000 distinct CDR3 sequences, with more than 12% observed a single time. The specimen was blood. Every receptor here comes from a middle-aged woman with Graves' hyperthyroidism that later progressed to Graves' ophthalmopathy. Both conserved end residues are part of each CDR3. A D gene is named only where the DNA matches it firmly. The size field is filled for only some rows; it gives once, few, many or a size class.

J: TRBJ2-1
size: once
V: TRBV9
D: -
CDR3: CASSVFAGPDSYNEQFF
DNA: TGTGCCAGCAGCGTTTTCGCAGGGCCGGACTCCTACAATGAGCAGTTCTTC

J: TRBJ2-1
size: many
V: TRBV10-2
D: TRBD2
CDR3: CASSEETSLAGSGNEQFF
DNA: TGCGCCAGCAGTGAGGAGACATCGCTAGCGGGGAGTGGGAATGAGCAGTTCTTC

J: TRBJ1-1
size: many
V: TRBV7-9
D: -
CDR3: CASSVQGRNTEAFF
DNA: TGTGCCAGCAGCGTACAGGGTAGGAACACTGAAGCTTTCTTT

J: TRBJ1-3
size: few
V: TRBV6-1
D: TRBD1
CDR3: CASRPYRGGNTIYF
DNA: TGTGCCAGCAGGCCTTACAGGGGTGGAAACACCATATATTTT

J: TRBJ2-1
size: many
V: TRBV29-1
D: TRBD2
CDR3: CSANGLAGGEEQFF
DNA: TGCAGCGCAAACGGACTAGCGGGAGGAGAGGAGCAGTTCTTC

J: TRBJ2-2
size: few
V: TRBV6-1
D: TRBD2
CDR3: CASSSGTSGRRVTGELFF
DNA: TGTGCCAGCAGTTCCGGGACTAGCGGGAGAAGGGTTACCGGGGAGCTGTTTTTT

J: TRBJ2-1
size: many
V: TRBV3-1
D: -
CDR3: CASSRSGFSYNEQFF
DNA: TGTGCCAGCAGTCGTAGTGGTTTCTCCTACAATGAGCAGTTCTTC

J: TRBJ2-1
size: few
V: TRBV19
D: TRBD2
CDR3: CASSIVAGGANEQFF
DNA: TGTGCCAGTAGTATTGTAGCGGGAGGGGCAAATGAGCAGTTCTTC

J: TRBJ2-3
size: many
V: TRBV28
D: -
CDR3: CASSLQMTSTDTQYF
DNA: TGTGCCAGCAGTTTACAGATGACTAGCACAGATACGCAGTATTTT

J: TRBJ2-7
size: -
V: TRBV5-1
D: TRBD2
CDR3: CASSPTPRASGSHEQYF
DNA: TGCGCCAGCAGTCCGACCCCCCGGGCTAGCGGGAGCCACGAGCAGTACTTC

J: TRBJ2-5
size: many
V: TRBV5-1
D: -
CDR3: CASSLQAFYQETQYF
DNA: TGCGCCAGCAGCTTGCAAGCGTTCTACCAAGAGACCCAGTACTTC

J: TRBJ2-5
size: many
V: TRBV28
D: -
CDR3: CASSFFIIRRWKRDTSQETQYF
DNA: TGTGCCAGCAGTTTTTTTATCATCCGAAGGTGGAAGCGGGACACCTCTCAAGAGACCCAGTACTTC

J: TRBJ2-5
size: many
V: TRBV2
D: -
CDR3: CASSGSFKAETQYF
DNA: TGTGCCAGCAGTGGCAGCTTCAAGGCAGAGACCCAGTACTTC

J: TRBJ2-7
size: many
V: TRBV5-1
D: -
CDR3: CASSLAGAVDEQYF
DNA: TGCGCCAGCAGCTTGGCCGGGGCAGTGGATGAGCAGTACTTC

J: TRBJ1-1
size: -
V: TRBV6-2/TRBV6-3
D: -
CDR3: CASSYAPGVTEAFF
DNA: TGTGCCAGCAGTTACGCCCCAGGGGTTACTGAAGCTTTCTTT

J: TRBJ2-3
size: many
V: TRBV7-3
D: -
CDR3: CASSLYGEWGDTQYF
DNA: TGTGCCAGCAGCTTATACGGCGAGTGGGGCGATACGCAGTATTTT

J: TRBJ2-5
size: many
V: TRBV7-2
D: -
CDR3: CASSWGLRLVGETQYF
DNA: TGTGCCAGCAGCTGGGGCCTAAGACTAGTCGGTGAGACCCAGTACTTC

J: TRBJ2-2
size: few
V: TRBV9
D: TRBD2
CDR3: CASSGRGRRELFF
DNA: TGTGCCAGCAGCGGTCGCGGGAGGAGGGAGCTGTTTTTT

J: TRBJ1-6
size: -
V: TRBV12-3/TRBV12-4
D: -
CDR3: CAGSFGTGNSPLHF
DNA: TGTGCCGGCAGTTTCGGTACAGGTAATTCACCCCTCCACTTT

J: TRBJ1-1
size: -
V: TRBV29-1
D: -
CDR3: CSVAPTGWNTEAFF
DNA: TGCAGCGTTGCTCCGACAGGTTGGAACACTGAAGCTTTCTTT

J: TRBJ2-3
size: many
V: TRBV7-3
D: TRBD2
CDR3: CASSLRGGLATDTQYF
DNA: TGTGCCAGCAGCTTAAGAGGGGGACTAGCCACAGATACGCAGTATTTT

J: TRBJ1-1
size: few
V: TRBV29-1
D: -
CDR3: CSVEGLENTEAFF
DNA: TGCAGCGTTGAAGGCCTAGAGAACACTGAAGCTTTCTTT